The 12 T cell receptor beta chains below were found in one sample sequenced in a study of low-dose radiotherapy and immunotherapy resistance in tumors. Time point: before trial treatment. Primers targeting TRAV and TRBV primed first-strand cDNA, covering alpha and beta chains. TCR amplification ran 20 PCR cycles using constant-region and V-primer adapter primers. TCRdb processed the reads anew with MiXCR; each CDR3 protein has one entry. The sample has 100,000 or so distinct CDR3 sequences, under 9.5% seen once. The specimen comprised PBMCs, sampled before treatment. The receptor source for this set is a male donor with prostate cancer.

Ten or more counts support this clonotype. The chain links TRBV7-6 to TRBJ2-1; 15 bases fit TRBD2. Looked up from germline, CDR1 is SGHVS and CDR2 is FNYEAQ. The trim removed 5 bases at V and 1 base at J, leaving 6 bases unmatched. The CDR3 is 18 residues long. For the CDR3, the DNA is TGTGCCAGCAGCCGGGGACTAGCGGGAGGTTTGTCCTACAATGAGCAGTTCTTC. It is translated as CASSRGLAGGLSYNEQFF.

This clonotype was counted many times. The chain combines TRBV6-5 with TRBJ1-4; a possible D gene is TRBD1 (5 bases). Trimming removed 2 bases at V and 7 bases at J, with 20 bases between. There are 17 residues in the CDR3. Per the germline V gene, CDR1 is MNHEY and CDR2 is SVGAGI. This chain's CDR3 is CASSYTTQGREVEKLFF. The CDR3 DNA reads as TGTGCCAGCAGTTACACGACGCAGGGAAGAGAAGTTGAAAAACTGTTTTTT.

This clonotype was found many times. J is TRBJ1-4 and V is TRBV7-2, with D hard to call. Trimming left V 1 base short and J 8 bases short, with 5 bases between. This CDR3 has 12 residues. The germline gives CDR1 SGHTA, CDR2 FQGNSA. This CDR3 reads CASSLVGEKLFF. CDR3 bases: TGTGCCAGCAGCTTAGTTGGGGAAAAACTGTTTTTT. Together with reference TRBV7-2 and TRBJ1-4, the CDR3 gives the full variable domain: GAGVSQSPSNKVTEKGKDVELRCDPISGHTALYWYRQSLGQGLEFLIYFQGNSAPDKSGLPSDRFSAERTGGSVSTLTIQRTQQEDSAVYLCASSLVGEKLFFGSGTQLSVL.

A remark on this clonotype: This sequence is one base from a far larger clone and is likely a read error. The chain has TRBV15 and TRBJ2-1; TRBD1 matches 7 bases. The CDR3 has 14 residues. Per the germline V gene, CDR1 is LNHNV and CDR2 is YYDKDF (reference sequence). Trimming at V came to 1 base and at J to 10 bases, leaving 7 bases not matched to a gene. The CDR3 DNA follows: TGTGCCACCAGCAGAGGTGACAGGGCCTACGAGCAGTTCTTC. This translates into CATSRGDRAYEQFF. Full variable domain (outside the CDR3, taken from reference TRBV15 and TRBJ2-1): DAMVIQNPRYQVTQFGKPVTLSCSQTLNHNVMYWYQQKSSQAPKLLFHYYDKDFNNEADTPDNFQSRRPNTSFCFLDIRSPGLGDTAMYLCATSRGDRAYEQFFGPGTRLTVL.

DNA for the CDR3: TGTGCCAGCAGCCAAGTTGGCGGGAGTCGAAACGAGCAGTACTTC. Translating it yields CASSQVGGSRNEQYF. The chain links TRBV3-1 to TRBJ2-7; 7 bases line up with TRBD2. The CDR3 is made up of 15 amino acids. The junction had 8 bases not matched to a gene; V was cut back by 1 base and J by 5 bases. Germline V gene lookup returns CDR1 LGHDT and CDR2 YNNKEL (reference sequence).

In this sample, this clonotype turned up many times. The J gene is TRBJ2-3, the V gene TRBV20-1; TRBD1 matches 10 bases. Trimming at V came to 6 bases and at J to 0 bases, leaving 12 bases not matched to a gene. CDR3 length equals 17 residues. Per the germline V gene, CDR1 is DFQATT and CDR2 is SNEGSKA (reference sequence). The CDR3 region has the DNA TGCAGTGCGGGCGGACAGGGGGAGATATCTAGCACAGATACGCAGTATTTT. Residues: CSAGGQGEISSTDTQYF.

This clonotype was observed many times. The genes are TRBV4-2 and TRBJ1-1; D might be TRBD1 (5 bases). Trimming shortened V by 2 bases and J by 3 bases, and 7 bases separated the two germline ends. Germline values: CDR1 LGHNA, CDR2 YNFKEQ. CDR3 length: 13 amino acids. The CDR3 sequence is CASSQLGDTEAFF. Here the CDR3 DNA reads TGTGCCAGCAGCCAACTAGGGGACACTGAAGCTTTCTTT.

This clonotype was picked up many times. The rearrangement links TRBV7-2 to TRBJ2-5; D not resolved. Germline loops: CDR1 SGHTA, CDR2 FQGNSA. This CDR3 has 13 residues. V gave up 5 bases and J gave up 5 bases, with 12 bases separating them. CDR3 nucleotide sequence: TGTGCCAGCAGCCTCGGGCCGTTGGAGACCCAGTACTTC. Translation gives CASSLGPLETQYF. Based on the CDR3 plus reference TRBV7-2 and TRBJ2-5, the full variable domain is GAGVSQSPSNKVTEKGKDVELRCDPISGHTALYWYRQSLGQGLEFLIYFQGNSAPDKSGLPSDRFSAERTGGSVSTLTIQRTQQEDSAVYLCASSLGPLETQYFGPGTRLLVL.

A few counts support this clonotype. The CDR3 nucleotides read TGTGCCAGCAGCCCTAGCGGGGGATCTTCCTACAATGAGCAGTTCTTC. It is translated as CASSPSGGSSYNEQFF. The chain combines TRBV9 with TRBJ2-1, with 10 bases lining up with TRBD2. The CDR3 consists of 16 residues. Germline CDR1 and CDR2: SGDLS and YYNGEE. V was clipped by 4 bases and J by 1 base; unmatched bases: 5.

This clonotype was seen ten or more times. V is TRBV28 and J is TRBJ2-7; 10 bases match TRBD2. Germline V gives CDR1 MDHEN, CDR2 SYDVKM. The CDR3 spans 16 residues. V was pared by 6 bases and J by 5 bases, with 13 bases of the junction left unmatched. The CDR3 DNA follows: TGTGCCAGCAGCCTTTCTCCCCTAGCGGGAGTCAACGAGCAGTACTTC. It specifies CASSLSPLAGVNEQYF.

This clonotype showed up many times. The chain employs TRBV7-9 and TRBJ1-4, with 9 bases matching TRBD1. CDR3 size: 16 residues. CDR1 and CDR2 from the germline V gene are SEHNR and FQNEAQ (reference sequence). The junction had 4 bases not matched to a gene; V was cut back by 5 bases and J by 0 bases. Here the CDR3 DNA reads TGTGCCAGCAGCAAACAGGGGGCTGCAACTAATGAAAAACTGTTTTTT. Translation gives CASSKQGAATNEKLFF.

This clonotype was seen more than once but under ten times. The V call is TRBV19, the J call TRBJ2-6; D uncertain. The CDR3 contains 17 residues. The V gene's germline CDR1 is LNHDA and CDR2 SQIVND (reference sequence). Trimming shortened V by 5 bases and J by 0 bases, and 14 bases separated the two germline ends. This CDR3 is CASSPRLSSSGANVLTF. The CDR3 DNA sequence: TGTGCCAGTAGTCCCCGGCTAAGTTCCTCTGGGGCCAACGTCCTGACTTTC.